This TCR beta chain came from a study of Graves' ophthalmopathy and Graves' hyperthyroidism. The trim removed 4 bases at V and 3 bases at J, leaving 6 bases unmatched. This CDR3 is built from 15 residues. CDR1 and CDR2 from the germline V gene are ENHRY and SYGVKD. The authors amplified TCR beta CDR3 regions, and they did so from RNA transcripts for repertoire sequencing. Second-round multiplex PCR came after first-round RT-PCR with HTBI primers. TCRdb processed the multiplex PCR reads anew with MiXCR; each CDR3 protein has one entry. The data hold almost 750,000 distinct CDR3 sequences, with roughly 41% observed a single time. This clonotype occurred many times.

The sequence was obtained from an adult man with Graves' ophthalmopathy. The genes are TRBV10-3 and TRBJ1-5; the match to TRBD1 covers 7 bases. Sequences were obtained from peripheral blood. The CDR3 nucleotides read TGTGCCATCAGTGGAGGGGGCGCGGTCAATCAGCCCCAGCATTTT. Its protein is CAISGGGAVNQPQHF.